The rows below give T cell receptor beta chains drawn from one sample of a study of CD8 T cells in ankylosing spondylitis. TCRdb ran MiXCR on the 5' RACE reads and lists one entry per CDR3 protein. The sample shows around 88,000 distinct CDR3 sequences, approximately 9% of them seen only once. Material for sequencing was blood, either unsorted or a sorted T cell fraction (not recorded which). These receptors all come from a male donor with ankylosing spondylitis or in good health (not recorded which). Both conserved end residues are trimmed from each CDR3.

>TRBV6-1
ASRDNTGGRDEQF
>TRBV28
ASSLNPGGSGSRVFYEQY
>TRBV2
ASTLNGGVKGYT
>TRBV29-1
SVEVWHDTGELF
>TRBV3-1
ASSQDAGTDTQY
>TRBV29-1
SVEESVDEQF
>TRBV29-1
SVTPGQGALETQY
>TRBV5-1
ASSYGQGSPLH
>TRBV15
ATSRGVNEQF
>TRBV5-1
ASSQEVHLQETQY
>TRBV7-2
ASSLTWTGDTEAF
>TRBV7-8
ASSLETQTLAKHNEQF
>TRBV11-2
ASSLGSTWAATGANVLT
>TRBV5-1
ASSLSDYPGTGELF
>TRBV6-1
ASTRGGVSDTQY
>TRBV20-1
ISVRGGPRNEQF
>TRBV18
ASSRAGAGSGANVLT
>TRBV19
ASSPPGDTQY
>TRBV2
ASRVTGLANYGYT
>TRBV3-1
ASSQERYNEQF
>TRBV7-6
ASSPGTSGAYNEQF
>TRBV20-1
SALLRGNTGELF
>TRBV5-1
ASSQDSSLPFYGYT
>TRBV28
ASSLHASGGGLKETQY
>TRBV7-2
ASSSPGQVNYGYT
>TRBV11-1
ASSFQGAQGEKLF
>TRBV7-6
ASSLRQGNTGELF
>TRBV3-1
ASSQDLGSGEQY
>TRBV12-3/TRBV12-4
ASRGQGKDTQY